A single sample is the source of the 22 T cell receptor beta chains below, sequenced in a study of glioma-infiltrating T cells. Using RNA template, CDR3s of TCR alpha and beta were amplified with iRepertoire arm-PCR. A single record per CDR3 protein comes from TCRdb applying MiXCR to the multiplex PCR reads. The table has under 20,000 distinct CDR3 sequences, roughly 60% seen once. Input material: glioma tissue, nonneoplastic brain tissue, or PBMCs (not recorded which). These receptors were obtained from a human donor with low-grade glioma or glioblastoma, undergoing nonglioma brain surgery, or in good health (not recorded which).

Comments on this clonotype: A read error may explain this, as a much larger clone is one base away. This sequence joins TRBV6-6 and TRBJ1-2; D is perhaps TRBD1 (5 bases). CDR3 length: 17 residues. Germline lookup yields CDR1 MNHNY and CDR2 SVGAGI (reference sequence). With 6 bases removed from V and 4 bases from J, the gap between germline ends came to 24 bases. This CDR3 reads CASSTQIYDRGGYGYTF. CDR3 coding DNA: TGTGCCAGCAGCACGCAGATTTATGACCGGGGCGGCTATGGCTACACCTTC.

This clonotype has a count of ten or more. V usage is TRBV5-4 and J usage is TRBJ1-1; D is ambiguous. Deletions cut 4 bases from V and 5 bases from J, with 12 bases between. Per germline, CDR1 SGHNT and CDR2 YYREEE (reference sequence). The CDR3 extends over 13 amino acids. The CDR3 loop reads CASSPVPLTEAFF. CDR3 in DNA: TGTGCCAGCAGCCCCGTCCCCCTAACTGAAGCTTTCTTT.

With regard to this clonotype: At one boundary the junction diverges from the germline segment, which might be a read error. This chain connects TRBV29-1 to TRBJ2-7, with 11 bases matching TRBD1. Per germline, CDR1 SQVTM and CDR2 ANQGSEA. This CDR3 region has 15 residues. The CDR3 region is CSVTLGTGGVYELYF. The CDR3 DNA sequence: TGCAGCGTTACTCTGGGGACAGGGGGTGTCTACGAGCTGTACTTC.

This clonotype was seen many times. This chain links TRBV9 with TRBJ1-1; D not resolved. CDR1 is SGDLS, CDR2 YYNGEE, per germline. Trimming stripped 4 bases from V and 6 bases from J, with 16 bases between. The CDR3 is 14 amino acids. The CDR3 DNA reads TGTGCCAGCAGCCCTTCAGTCCAAGATGCTGAAGCTTTCTTT. Translation: CASSPSVQDAEAFF. The full variable domain, rest sourced from reference TRBV9 and TRBJ1-1, is DSGVTQTPKHLITATGQRVTLRCSPRSGDLSVYWYQQSLDQGLQFLIQYYNGEERAKGNILERFSAQQFPDLHSELNLSSLELGDSALYFCASSPSVQDAEAFFGQGTRLTVV.

J is TRBJ2-1 and V is TRBV7-2; D perhaps matches TRBD2 (5 bases). There are 15 residues in the CDR3. Deletions cut 1 base from V and 5 bases from J, with 12 bases between. Germline CDR1 reads SGHTA; CDR2 reads FQGNSA. CDR3 amino acids: CASSLDGVPNNEQFF. CDR3 bases: TGTGCCAGCAGCTTAGACGGGGTACCCAACAATGAGCAGTTCTTC.

CDR3 nucleotide sequence: TGTGCCAGCAGCTTGTCACAGGGTCCGTATGAAGCTTTCTTT. This codes for CASSLSQGPYEAFF. The genes are TRBV5-4 and TRBJ1-1; D might be TRBD1 (6 bases). Germline lookup yields CDR1 SGHNT and CDR2 YYREEE (reference sequence). This CDR3 comprises 14 residues. Trimming removed 1 base at V and 7 bases at J, with 14 bases between.

For this clonotype: A much larger clone differs from this one at a single base, so this may be a read error. The chain links TRBV9 to TRBJ1-5, with a possible D match to TRBD1 (5 bases). Germline CDR1 and CDR2: SGDLS and YYNGEE. This CDR3 spans 13 amino acids. V was shortened by 8 bases and J by 1 base, with 10 bases between the two germline ends. The CDR3 is CARGRDSNQPQHF. CDR3 DNA: TGTGCCAGAGGGAGGGACAGCAATCAGCCCCAGCATTTT.

Comment on this clonotype: A junction end diverges from the germline sequence, so it may reflect a read error. The chain joins TRBV11-2 to TRBJ2-1; TRBD2 matches 8 bases. This CDR3 comprises 14 residues. Germline assignment: CDR1 SGHAT and CDR2 FQNNGV. CDR3 nucleotide sequence: TGTGCCAGCAGCCGCCGGGGACTAGTTCATGAGAAGTTCTTC. Translated: CASSRRGLVHEKFF.

On this clonotype: The junction and the germline gene differ at one end; a read error may be behind it. The gene calls are TRBV19 and TRBJ2-1, with D perhaps matching TRBD1 (5 bases). The CDR3 runs to 15 residues. CDR1 is LNHDA, CDR2 SQIVND, per germline (reference sequence). CDR3 bases: TGTGCAAGTATAACAGGCGGAAGCTCCTACAATGAGCAGTTCTTC. It encodes CASITGGSSYNEQFF.

The chain couples TRBV2 to TRBJ1-6; 7 nucleotides agree with TRBD1. Per germline, CDR1 SNHLY and CDR2 FYNNEI. CDR3 length: 15 residues. Losses at the gene ends were 10 bases for V and 0 bases for J; bases not matched to a gene: 6. The CDR3 here is CAIWQGGSYNSPLHF. CDR3 bases: TGTGCCATCTGGCAGGGGGGCTCCTATAATTCACCCCTCCACTTT. Looking up the rest from reference TRBV2 and TRBJ1-6 gives the full variable domain: EPEVTQTPSHQVTQMGQEVILRCVPISNHLYFYWYRQILGQKVEFLVSFYNNEISEKSEIFDDQFSVERPDGSNFTLKIRSTKLEDSAMYFCAIWQGGSYNSPLHFGNGTRLTVT.

Of note for this clonotype: One end of the junction does not line up with germline, which may come from a read error. This chain joins TRBV6-2 or TRBV6-3 and TRBJ2-7; 9 bases are a match to TRBD2. The CDR3 runs to 15 residues. Germline CDR1 and CDR2: MNHEY and SVGEGT. CDR3 DNA sequence: TGTGCCAGCAGTTACCCCAGACTAGCGGTAGGGCCCTGGAACTTC. This gives the protein CASSYPRLAVGPWNF.

By share, this clonotype ranks as medium-sized. The chain is built from TRBV6-2 or TRBV6-3 and TRBJ1-5; D remains ambiguous. Between the trimmed V and J ends, which lost 2 bases and 7 bases, there was a span of 15 bases. Germline CDR1 is MNHEY and CDR2 is SVGEGT. CDR3 length equals 15 residues. The CDR3 region is CASSYDWGGRQPQHF. For the CDR3, the DNA is TGTGCCAGCAGTTACGACTGGGGTGGCAGACAGCCCCAGCATTTT.

This clonotype has more than one count but fewer than ten. V is TRBV6-1 and J is TRBJ2-3; 9 bases are shared with TRBD2. J gave up 4 bases and V 4 bases, and 3 bases lay outside the gene matches. Germline CDR1 MNHNS, CDR2 SASEGT. This CDR3 is 14 amino acids long. The CDR3 coding sequence is TGTGCCAGCAGTGGGACTAGCGTAGCAGATACGCAGTATTTT. Amino acids: CASSGTSVADTQYF.

The rearrangement links TRBV6-2 or TRBV6-3 to TRBJ1-1; unclear D gene. The CDR3 totals 13 residues. V lost 0 bases, J lost 1 base, and 3 bases lay in between. Germline loops: CDR1 MNHEY, CDR2 SVGEGT. The CDR3 DNA sequence: TGTGCCAGCAGTTACTCGAGGAACACTGAAGCTTTCTTT. It yields the protein CASSYSRNTEAFF.

The rearrangement links TRBV5-1 to TRBJ1-1, with D uncertain. The germline V gene encodes CDR1 SGHRS and CDR2 YFSETQ. Between the trimmed V and J ends, which lost 5 bases and 4 bases, there was a span of 9 bases. The CDR3 loop spans 12 amino acids. The CDR3 sequence is CASRREGTEAFF. As DNA, the CDR3 is TGCGCCAGCAGAAGGGAGGGCACTGAAGCTTTCTTT.

In its sample, this clonotype ranks as medium-sized. The chain couples TRBV20-1 to TRBJ1-5, with TRBD1 matching over 7 bases. Germline V gives CDR1 DFQATT, CDR2 SNEGSKA (reference sequence). The CDR3 length is 14 residues. After removal of 4 bases from V and 4 bases from J, the junction contained 7 bases not matched to a gene. CDR3 amino acids: CSATRQGGNQPQHF. DNA for the CDR3: TGCAGTGCTACTCGACAGGGTGGGAATCAGCCCCAGCATTTT.

V is TRBV7-2 and J is TRBJ2-3; no definite D call. Germline V lookup: CDR1 SGHTA, CDR2 FQGNSA. V shed 4 bases and J shed 0 bases, with 5 bases lying between them. The length of the CDR3 is 13 residues. Written as DNA, the CDR3 is TGTGCCAGCAGCTCCACTAGCACAGATACGCAGTATTTT. This sequence encodes CASSSTSTDTQYF.

This clonotype was seen a handful of times. The V call is TRBV20-1, the J call TRBJ2-3, with a tentative D call TRBD2 (5 bases). This CDR3 has 14 amino acids. Per the germline V gene, CDR1 is DFQATT and CDR2 is SNEGSKA (reference sequence). With 3 bases removed from V and 6 bases from J, the gap between germline ends came to 16 bases. The chain's CDR3 is CSASIAGRVDTQYF. The CDR3 coding sequence is TGCAGTGCTAGTATCGCGGGTCGAGTTGATACGCAGTATTTT.

The rearrangement uses TRBV3-1 and TRBJ2-7; possibly TRBD1 or TRBD2 for D (6 bases each). The V gene's germline CDR1 is LGHDT and CDR2 YNNKEL (reference sequence). This CDR3 has 15 residues. The V and J ends lost 6 bases and 3 bases respectively, with 18 bases between them. CDR3 sequence (DNA): TGTGCCAGCAGGCACACAGGGAGGAATGACTACGAGCAGTACTTC. It codes for CASRHTGRNDYEQYF.

The chain links TRBV14 to TRBJ2-3; 12 positions match TRBD2. V was pared by 4 bases and J by 1 base, with 3 bases of the junction left unmatched. Per the germline V gene, CDR1 is SGHDN and CDR2 is FVKESK. CDR3 length: 16 amino acids. The CDR3 region is CASSLRLAGGTDTQYF. The CDR3, as DNA: TGTGCCAGCAGCCTTCGACTAGCGGGGGGCACAGATACGCAGTATTTT.

By its share, this clonotype is medium-sized. The junction and the germline gene differ at one end; a read error may be behind it. This sequence joins TRBV6-1 and TRBJ2-5; no firm D call. The CDR3 totals 12 residues. In germline, CDR1 is MNHNS, CDR2 SASEGT. The DNA of the CDR3 is TGTGCCAGCAGTAAAGCGAGAGAGACCCAGTACTTC. It yields the protein CASSKARETQYF.

This chain links TRBV6-2 or TRBV6-3 with TRBJ1-3; no clear D. The CDR3 has 14 amino acids. Germline V gene lookup returns CDR1 MNHEY and CDR2 SVGEGT. The ends were cut back, 6 bases at V and 0 bases at J, with 9 bases in the middle. CDR3 DNA: TGTGCCAGCAGAACAGCGAACTCTGGAAACACCATATATTTT. It specifies CASRTANSGNTIYF.